This entry lists 25 T cell receptor beta chains sequenced from one sample in a study of blood T cell repertoires in COVID-19. TCRdb's copy holds only in-frame clones and misses some; the assay was immunoSEQ multiplex PCR. The data hold 75,000 to 90,000 clones, with 75% to 95% observed a single time. What was sequenced was peripheral blood. The receptors derive from a woman aged 45-65 years in a cohort sampled during active COVID-19.

This clone appeared once. The chain combines TRBV7-8 with TRBJ2-3, with 7 bases lining up with TRBD1. The CDR3 loop spans 14 amino acids. Germline loops: CDR1 SGHVS, CDR2 FQNEAQ. V was pared by 7 bases and J by 5 bases, with 9 bases of the junction left unmatched. CDR3 residues: CASTKPGQIDTQYF. The CDR3 nucleotides read TGTGCCAGCACCAAACCGGGACAGATAGATACGCAGTATTTT.

There are a few counts of this clone. The chain uses TRBV5-1 and TRBJ2-7, with 8 bases matching TRBD1. Unmatched junction bases numbered 12, after V lost 4 bases and J lost 3 bases. Per the germline V gene, CDR1 is SGHRS and CDR2 is YFSETQ. The CDR3 sequence is 16 residues long. CDR3 in amino acids: CASSGDRQRVNYEQYF. CDR3 bases: TGCGCCAGCAGCGGGGACAGGCAGCGGGTTAACTACGAGCAGTACTTC.

The chain joins TRBV12-3 or TRBV12-4 to TRBJ2-7; 7 bases align to TRBD1. V lost 6 bases to trimming and J lost 4 bases; unmatched junction nucleotides: 6. The CDR3 has 13 amino acids. The CDR3 loop reads CASSRDSQYEQYF. The CDR3 nucleotides are TGTGCCAGCAGCAGGGACAGTCAATACGAGCAGTACTTC.

This chain uses TRBV12-1 with TRBJ1-1; TRBD1 reflects the table's D call only, with no check against the DNA. TRBV12-1 is assigned pseudogene status. The CDR3 contains 14 residues. CDR3 nucleotide sequence: TGTGCCAGCAGCAAGCTGACAGGGGACACTGAAGCTTTCTTT. Amino acids: CASSKLTGDTEAFF.

J is TRBJ1-1 and V is TRBV3-1 (or the pseudogene TRBV3-2), with D perhaps TRBD1 (6 bases). The V gene lost 4 bases and the J gene lost 6 bases, with 18 bases spanning the gap. The germline V gene encodes CDR1 LGHDT and CDR2 YNNKEL (reference sequence). This CDR3 spans 15 amino acids. The CDR3 bases are TGTGCCAGCAGCCCGCGTACAGGGTCCGGCCCTGAAGCTTTCTTT. Residues: CASSPRTGSGPEAFF.

The chain couples TRBV18 to TRBJ1-3, with unresolved D. This CDR3 has 15 amino acids. The ends were cut back, 5 bases at V and 3 bases at J, with 14 bases in the middle. The V gene's germline CDR1 is KGHSH and CDR2 LQKENI. The CDR3: CASSLNGLFGNTIYF. CDR3 coding DNA: TGTGCCAGCTCATTAAACGGGTTATTTGGAAACACCATATATTTT.

The rearrangement links TRBV5-1 to TRBJ2-2, with D possibly TRBD1 on 5 matching bases. V shed 0 bases and J shed 2 bases, with 11 bases lying between them. Germline CDR1 reads SGHRS; CDR2 reads YFSETQ. The CDR3 has 16 amino acids. The CDR3: CASSLAGRVNTGELFF. CDR3 sequence (DNA): TGCGCCAGCAGCTTGGCCGGCAGGGTAAACACCGGGGAGCTGTTTTTT.

Only one count was recorded for this clone. CDR3 in DNA: TGTGCCAGCAGGGACCCTGGACAGGGGGTGACCCAGTACTTC. It specifies CASRDPGQGVTQYF. The chain is built from TRBV6-5 and TRBJ2-5, with TRBD1 matching 10 bases. V lost 6 bases and J lost 7; bases outside the gene matches: 8. Germline CDR1 and CDR2: MNHEY and SVGAGI. The CDR3 length is 14 residues.

The table lists this clone with a count of one. This rearrangement joins TRBV27 to TRBJ2-1, with 7 nucleotides matching TRBD1. The germline CDR1 and CDR2 sequences are MNHEY and SMNVEV (reference sequence). CDR3 length equals 14 residues. The junction had 9 bases not matched to a gene; V was cut back by 9 bases and J by 4 bases. As DNA, the CDR3 is TGTGCCAGTCTACCCTCGACAGGGTACAATGAGCAGTTCTTC. It translates to CASLPSTGYNEQFF.

The chain uses TRBV11-2 and TRBJ2-5, with a weak D call TRBD2 (6 bases). The CDR3 spans 13 residues. Germline loops: CDR1 SGHAT, CDR2 FQNNGV. V was pared by 5 bases and J by 4 bases, with 11 bases between. The CDR3 loop is CASSTTRGETQYF. The CDR3 DNA reads as TGTGCCAGCAGCACGACTAGAGGAGAGACCCAGTACTTC. Based on the CDR3 plus reference TRBV11-2 and TRBJ2-5, the full variable domain is EAGVAQSPRYKIIEKRQSVAFWCNPISGHATLYWYQQILGQGPKLLIQFQNNGVVDDSQLPKDRFSAERLKGVDSTLKIQPAKLEDSAVYLCASSTTRGETQYFGPGTRLLVL.

The CDR3 nucleotides read TGTGCCAGGGGCTCCTGGGGCAGATTCGCCTATGGCTACACCTTC. Its protein product is CARGSWGRFAYGYTF. V is TRBV6-5 and J is TRBJ1-2; D is perhaps TRBD1 (5 bases). There are 15 residues in the CDR3. Between the trimmed V and J ends, which lost 9 bases and 4 bases, there was a span of 21 bases. The germline gives CDR1 MNHEY, CDR2 SVGAGI.

The chain employs TRBV5-8 and TRBJ2-7; no definite D call. V lost 4 bases to trimming and J lost 1 base, with 12 bases between them. The CDR3 is 14 amino acids. Germline V CDR1 and CDR2: SGHTS, YDEGEE. The DNA of the CDR3 is TGTGCCAGCAGCAGCTTACCCCTTTCCTACGAGCAGTACTTC. It translates to CASSSLPLSYEQYF.

This clone was seen once. The J gene is TRBJ1-2, the V gene TRBV24-1; tentative D call: TRBD1 (6 bases). V lost 1 base, J lost 7 bases, and 21 bases lay in between. From germline, CDR1 is KGHDR and CDR2 SFDVKD. The CDR3 loop spans 17 amino acids. CDR3 protein: CATSDLLNDRPIVGYTF. The CDR3 bases are TGTGCCACCAGTGATTTACTGAACGACAGGCCAATTGTTGGCTACACCTTC.

CDR3 loop: CASPTCPHLEPEQYF. In nucleotides, the CDR3 is TGCGCCAGCCCCACCTGCCCTCACCTAGAGCCCGAGCAGTACTTC. The chain combines TRBV10-1 with TRBJ2-7, with D uncertain. Trimming took off 8 bases at V and 6 bases at J, with 23 bases between the two ends. The CDR3 is 15 residues long. Germline CDR1 WNHNN, CDR2 SYGVQD (reference sequence).

The chain has TRBV15 and TRBJ1-3, with 7 bases lining up with TRBD1. V lost 3 bases, J lost 0 bases, and 2 bases stayed unmatched. The CDR3 totals 15 residues. From germline, CDR1 is LNHNV and CDR2 YYDKDF (reference sequence). The CDR3: CATSSGDSSGNTIYF. CDR3 DNA: TGTGCCACCAGCAGTGGGGACAGCTCTGGAAACACCATATATTTT.

The CDR3 reads CASSFPGGSGNTIYF. The CDR3 nucleotides are TGTGCCAGCAGTTTTCCAGGGGGCTCTGGAAACACCATATATTTT. The chain recombines TRBV2 with TRBJ1-3, with 7 positions matching TRBD1. Trimming cost V 5 bases and J 0 bases; bases outside gene matches: 4. CDR1 and CDR2 (germline): SNHLY, FYNNEI. The CDR3 is made up of 15 amino acids.

The V call is TRBV5-1, the J call TRBJ2-3; 7 positions agree with TRBD1. Germline trimming cut 1 base from V and 2 bases from J; bases unmatched to any gene: 4. Germline V gene sequence: CDR1 SGHRS, CDR2 YFSETQ. The CDR3 length is 15 residues. The CDR3: CASSLWGQNTDTQYF. The CDR3 nucleotides read TGCGCCAGCAGCTTGTGGGGACAGAACACAGATACGCAGTATTTT.

The CDR3 region is CASRRQTNEQFF. The DNA for the CDR3 is TGTGCCAGCCGACGACAGACCAATGAGCAGTTCTTC. The chain has TRBV12-3 or TRBV12-4 and TRBJ2-1, with a tentative D call TRBD1 (5 bases). The CDR3 is made up of 12 amino acids. Between the trimmed V and J ends, which lost 8 bases and 6 bases, there was a span of 11 bases.

This clone was detected only once. The rearrangement uses TRBV6-4 and TRBJ1-2, with 11 bases that match TRBD1. The germline gives CDR1 MRHNA, CDR2 SNTAGT. Losses at the gene ends were 6 bases for V and 8 bases for J; bases not matched to a gene: 8. The CDR3 has 14 residues. The CDR3 protein is CASSATGTGGGYTF. The CDR3 region has the DNA TGTGCCAGCAGCGCAACCGGGACAGGGGGAGGCTACACCTTC.

The chain recombines TRBV9 with TRBJ2-5; D is perhaps TRBD1 (6 bases). Trimming took 0 bases from V and 3 from J, leaving 18 bases between them. Germline CDR1 SGDLS, CDR2 YYNGEE. The CDR3 totals 17 residues. CDR3 residues: CASSVEGAWWTEETQYF. CDR3 DNA sequence: TGTGCCAGCAGCGTAGAGGGCGCCTGGTGGACAGAAGAGACCCAGTACTTC.

The chain employs TRBV19 and TRBJ2-7; 10 nucleotides match TRBD1. CDR1 and CDR2 (germline): LNHDA, SQIVND (reference sequence). The CDR3 totals 16 residues. Unmatched junction bases numbered 10, after V lost 6 bases and J lost 2 bases. In DNA, the CDR3 is TGTGCCAGTAGCCCCGGGACAGGGGCCGTAACCTACGAGCAGTACTTC. This sequence encodes CASSPGTGAVTYEQYF.

J is TRBJ2-2 and V is TRBV14; D may be TRBD1 (5 bases). CDR3 size: 17 residues. CDR1 is SGHDN, CDR2 FVKESK, per germline. The V end lost 2 bases, the J end lost 2 bases, and 15 bases lay between the germline ends. The CDR3 protein is CASSQSISTDNTGELFF. The CDR3 DNA reads TGTGCCAGCAGCCAAAGTATCTCGACAGATAACACCGGGGAGCTGTTTTTT.

The chain has TRBV27 and TRBJ1-5; the D gene is possibly TRBD1 (5 bases). Per the germline V gene, CDR1 is MNHEY and CDR2 is SMNVEV (reference sequence). The CDR3 length is 15 residues. Trimming stripped 4 bases from V and 7 bases from J, with 17 bases between. The CDR3 region has the DNA TGTGCCAGCAGTTCCTCGCCGGGGGGGAGGCAGCCCCAGCATTTT. Amino acids: CASSSSPGGRQPQHF.

The J gene is TRBJ2-5, the V gene TRBV7-2, with D possibly matching TRBD2 (6 bases). Germline V lookup: CDR1 SGHTA, CDR2 FQGNSA. The CDR3 length is 13 residues. Trimming stripped 7 bases from V and 3 bases from J, with 12 bases between. CDR3 sequence: CASKQRREETQYF. CDR3 nucleotide sequence: TGTGCCAGCAAACAGCGGAGGGAAGAGACCCAGTACTTC.

The rearrangement links TRBV19 to TRBJ1-2; D may be TRBD1 (5 bases). Per the germline V gene, CDR1 is LNHDA and CDR2 is SQIVND (reference sequence). The germline V and J ends were trimmed by 4 bases and 6 bases, with 6 bases remaining between them. The CDR3 covers 11 residues. The CDR3 sequence: CASSRGDGYTF. The CDR3 DNA is TGTGCCAGTAGTAGGGGGGATGGCTACACCTTC.